The present T cell receptor (beta chain) was sequenced within a study of CD8 T cells in ankylosing spondylitis. Study results and limitations: Matched synovial fluid from ankylosing spondylitis patients was reported to be enriched for disease-linked clones. About 8 highly homologous variants made up a TCR beta motif, and this motif appeared characteristic of ankylosing spondylitis blood. Before this, some motif variants had been reported in reactive arthritis synovial fluid and blood.

Library preparation for TCR beta used quantitative 5'-RACE with molecular barcodes. MiXCR, run by TCRdb on the 5' RACE reads, gives a single entry per CDR3 protein. The sample records roughly 220,000 distinct CDR3 sequences, over 9.5% being singletons. Trimming cost V 5 bases and J 2 bases; bases outside gene matches: 8. The CDR3 contains 17 residues. The V gene's germline CDR1 is SQVTM and CDR2 ANQGSEA. Of note for this clonotype: Its antigen is still unknown.

The TCR originated in a male donor with ankylosing spondylitis or in good health (not recorded which). The chain carries TRBV29-1 and TRBJ2-1; 14 nucleotides match TRBD2. Sequencing was done on a sample of blood, either unsorted or a sorted T cell fraction (not recorded which). The DNA for the CDR3 is TGCAGCGTTATGACTAGCGGGGGGGCTCTACCCTACAATGAGCAGTTCTTC. It specifies CSVMTSGGALPYNEQFF.